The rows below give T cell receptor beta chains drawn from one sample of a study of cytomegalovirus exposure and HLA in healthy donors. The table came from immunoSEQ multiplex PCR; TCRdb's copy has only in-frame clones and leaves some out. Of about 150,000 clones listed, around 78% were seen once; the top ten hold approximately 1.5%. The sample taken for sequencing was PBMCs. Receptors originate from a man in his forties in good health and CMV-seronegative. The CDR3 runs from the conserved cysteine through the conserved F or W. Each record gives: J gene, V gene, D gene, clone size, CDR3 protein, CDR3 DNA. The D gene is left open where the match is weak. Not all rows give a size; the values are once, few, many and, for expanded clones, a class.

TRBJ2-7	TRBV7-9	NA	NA	CASSLARTGSSYEQYF	TGTGCCAGCAGCTTAGCCAGGACGGGATCTAGCTACGAGCAGTACTTC
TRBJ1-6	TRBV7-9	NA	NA	CASSLDKLNSPLHF	TGTGCCAGCAGCTTGGACAAACTTAATTCACCCCTCCACTTT
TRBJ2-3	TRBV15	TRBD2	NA	CATSRGLGTSGFTDTQYF	TGTGCCACCAGCAGAGGGTTAGGGACTAGCGGATTCACAGATACGCAGTATTTT
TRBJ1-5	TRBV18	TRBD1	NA	CASSLPGGLNQPQHF	TGTGCCAGCTCACTCCCAGGGGGCCTCAATCAGCCCCAGCATTTT
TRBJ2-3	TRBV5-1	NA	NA	CASSFRQGTDTQYF	TGCGCCAGCAGCTTCCGACAGGGCACAGATACGCAGTATTTT
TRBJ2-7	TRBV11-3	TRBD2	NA	CASSLDTSSREVIYEQYF	TGTGCCAGCAGCTTAGATACCAGCTCGCGGGAGGTGATCTACGAGCAGTACTTC
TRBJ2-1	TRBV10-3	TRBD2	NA	CAIGKRDDNEQFF	TGTGCCATCGGGAAGCGGGACGACAATGAGCAGTTCTTC
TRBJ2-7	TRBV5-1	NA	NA	CASWPGEGEQYF	TGCGCCAGTTGGCCAGGGGAGGGCGAGCAGTACTTC
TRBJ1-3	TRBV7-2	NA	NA	CASSVQQGSGNTIYF	TGTGCCAGCAGCGTACAACAGGGTTCCGGAAACACCATATATTTT
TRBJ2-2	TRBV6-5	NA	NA	CASSSGARGELFF	TGTGCCAGCAGTTCCGGCGCTAGGGGGGAGCTGTTTTTT
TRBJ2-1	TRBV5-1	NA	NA	CATARPGYNEQFF	TGCGCCACCGCCCGTCCCGGGTACAATGAGCAGTTCTTC
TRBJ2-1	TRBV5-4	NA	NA	CASSLVGLGEQFF	TGTGCCAGCAGCTTGGTTGGACTGGGAGAGCAGTTCTTC
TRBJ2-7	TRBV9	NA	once	CASSAWGRVEEQYF	TGTGCCAGCAGCGCATGGGGCAGGGTCGAGGAGCAGTACTTC
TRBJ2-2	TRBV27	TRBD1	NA	CASSYTGTVTGELFF	TGTGCCAGCAGTTATACCGGGACAGTCACCGGGGAGCTGTTTTTT
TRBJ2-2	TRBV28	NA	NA	CASSVGAYTGELFF	TGTGCCAGTTCGGTGGGGGCCTACACCGGGGAGCTGTTTTTT
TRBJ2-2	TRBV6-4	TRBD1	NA	CASSDDAGGSGELFF	TGTGCCAGCAGTGACGATGCAGGGGGCTCCGGGGAGCTGTTTTTT
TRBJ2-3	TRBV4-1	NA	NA	CASSLTTAPRTDTQYF	TGCGCCAGCAGCCTTACGACAGCCCCTCGCACAGATACGCAGTATTTT
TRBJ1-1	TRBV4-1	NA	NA	CASSTRRDTEAFF	TGCGCCAGCAGCACCCGACGGGACACTGAAGCTTTCTTT
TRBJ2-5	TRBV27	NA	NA	CASSPAQGLKREQYF	TGTGCCAGCAGTCCCGCCCAGGGACTTAAGCGAGAGCAGTACTTC
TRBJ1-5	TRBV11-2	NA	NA	CASSTGGRGNQPQHF	TGTGCCAGCAGCACTGGGGGCAGGGGCAATCAGCCCCAGCATTTT
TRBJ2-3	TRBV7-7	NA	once	CASSFGGETTDTQYF	TGTGCTAGCAGCTTCGGCGGGGAGACCACAGATACGCAGTATTTT
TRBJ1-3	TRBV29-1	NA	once	CSVDTWEGGNTIYF	TGCAGCGTTGACACCTGGGAGGGGGGAAACACCATATATTTT
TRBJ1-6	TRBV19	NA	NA	CASRDIPSAPLHF	TGTGCCAGTCGGGACATACCTTCGGCACCCCTCCACTTT
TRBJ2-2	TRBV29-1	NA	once	CSSGTTNTGELFF	TGCAGCTCCGGGACAACAAACACCGGGGAGCTGTTTTTT
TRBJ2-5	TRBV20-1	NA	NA	CSALYQETQYF	TGCAGTGCCCTGTACCAAGAGACCCAGTACTTC
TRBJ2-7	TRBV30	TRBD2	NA	CAWIPPGLAYEQYF	TGTGCCTGGATTCCTCCGGGACTAGCATACGAGCAGTACTTC
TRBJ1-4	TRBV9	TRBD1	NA	CASSVRRGLNEKLFF	TGTGCCAGCAGCGTAAGGAGGGGGCTGAATGAAAAACTGTTTTTT
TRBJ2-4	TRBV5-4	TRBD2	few	CASSSNPGLAGTAKNIQYF	TGTGCCAGCAGCTCAAATCCGGGACTAGCGGGAACTGCCAAAAACATTCAGTACTTC
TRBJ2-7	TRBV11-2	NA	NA	CASGRGDYEQYF	TGTGCCAGCGGCAGGGGGGACTACGAGCAGTACTTC
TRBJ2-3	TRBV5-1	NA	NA	CASSFDRSTDTQYF	TGCGCCAGCAGCTTCGACAGGAGCACAGATACGCAGTATTTT
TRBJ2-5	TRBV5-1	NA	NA	CASSLMGYGVETQYF	TGCGCCAGCAGCTTGATGGGATACGGGGTAGAGACCCAGTACTTC
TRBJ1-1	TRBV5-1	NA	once	CASSLEGGRATEAFF	TGCGCCAGCAGCTTGGAAGGGGGTCGGGCCACTGAAGCTTTCTTT
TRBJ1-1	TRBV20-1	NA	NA	CSAIFGTEAFF	TGCAGTGCTATCTTCGGGACTGAAGCTTTCTTT
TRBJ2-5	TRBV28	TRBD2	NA	CASSFRVAGGRQETQYF	TGTGCCAGCAGTTTTCGCGTAGCGGGGGGGCGGCAAGAGACCCAGTACTTC
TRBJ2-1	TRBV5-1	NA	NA	CASTRGTLFNEQFF	TGCGCCAGCACCCGAGGGACACTTTTCAATGAGCAGTTCTTC
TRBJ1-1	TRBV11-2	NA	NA	CASSFGGDTEAFF	TGTGCCAGCAGCTTCGGGGGGGACACTGAAGCTTTCTTT
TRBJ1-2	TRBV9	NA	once	CASSVGGPSYGYTF	TGTGCCAGCAGCGTAGGAGGGCCCAGCTATGGCTACACCTTC
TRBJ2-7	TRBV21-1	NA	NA	CASSNSRDRLTYEQYF	TGTGCCAGCAGCAATTCCCGGGACAGGCTAACCTACGAGCAGTACTTC
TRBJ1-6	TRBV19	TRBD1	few	CASSLQGAFNSPLHF	TGTGCCAGTAGCCTCCAGGGGGCCTTTAATTCACCCCTCCACTTT
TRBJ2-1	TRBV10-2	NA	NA	CASSESTYGDNEQFF	TGCGCCAGCAGTGAGTCCACCTACGGGGACAATGAGCAGTTCTTC
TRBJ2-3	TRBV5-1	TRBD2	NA	CASSLVPAGGRDTQYF	TGCGCCAGCAGCTTGGTTCCAGCGGGGGGGCGAGATACGCAGTATTTT
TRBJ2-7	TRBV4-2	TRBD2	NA	CASSQALAGGIEQYF	TGTGCCAGCAGCCAGGCACTAGCGGGAGGGATTGAGCAGTACTTC
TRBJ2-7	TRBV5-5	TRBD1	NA	CASSNRDRAPGQYF	TGTGCCAGCAGCAACCGGGACAGGGCCCCTGGGCAGTACTTC
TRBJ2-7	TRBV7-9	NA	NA	CSSSLGAGTGGYEQYF	TGTTCCAGCAGCTTAGGAGCCGGGACCGGGGGCTACGAGCAGTACTTC
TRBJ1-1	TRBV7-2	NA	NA	CASSLRQGNTEAFF	TGTGCCAGCAGCTTACGGCAGGGGAACACTGAAGCTTTCTTT
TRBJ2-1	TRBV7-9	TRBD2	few	CASSPTGTSDEQFF	TGTGCCAGCAGCCCGACCGGGACTAGCGATGAGCAGTTCTTC
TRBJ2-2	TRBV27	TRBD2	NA	CASTLRAAGGISAGELFF	TGTGCCAGCACCCTCCGAGCAGCGGGAGGGATAAGCGCCGGGGAGCTGTTTTTT
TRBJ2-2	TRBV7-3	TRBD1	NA	CASSSSGGGRELFF	TGTGCCAGCAGCTCCTCAGGGGGCGGACGGGAGCTGTTTTTT
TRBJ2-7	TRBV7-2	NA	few	CASSSAGEQYF	TGTGCCAGCAGCTCTGCGGGCGAGCAGTACTTC
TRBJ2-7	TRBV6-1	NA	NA	CASSEAGLGPLEQYF	TGTGCCAGCAGTGAAGCCGGGCTGGGGCCTCTCGAGCAGTACTTC
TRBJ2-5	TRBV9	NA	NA	CASSVAVHETQYF	TGTGCCAGCAGCGTGGCAGTTCATGAGACCCAGTACTTC
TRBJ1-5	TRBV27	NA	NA	CASSPYSGKPQHF	TGTGCCAGCAGTCCCTATTCAGGGAAACCCCAGCATTTT
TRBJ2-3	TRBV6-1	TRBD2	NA	CASTVAGVWTDTQYF	TGTGCCAGCACCGTAGCGGGAGTATGGACAGATACGCAGTATTTT